This T cell receptor (beta chain) was identified in a study of CD8+ T cells in alopecia areata. Study as a whole: Female C3H/HeJ mice aged roughly 6-10 weeks received skin from approximately 6-12-month-old C3H/HeJ donors with spontaneous alopecia. Study observations and caveats: Greater clonality was observed in lesional scalp samples, especially alopecia totalis/universalis, versus normal scalp. Scalp specimens additionally yield sequences from normal skin's resident alphabeta T cells.

There are many counts of this clone. Its specificity is unknown. The gene names here belong to mouse. Coverage ceases 4 residues before the CDR3 finishes, and the germline J gene fills in the end. CDR3 length equals 14 residues. Trimming took off 0 bases at V and 0 bases at J, with 4 bases between the two ends. Germline V gene lookup returns CDR1 MNHDT and CDR2 YYDKIL. Extraction and reverse transcription of RNA yielded cDNA as the sequencing template. Libraries were prepared by immunoSEQ multiplex PCR; TCRdb keeps only in-frame clonotypes and omits some of them. This repertoire holds approximately 300,000 clones, and none appear only once. CD4, CD8alpha, NKG2D, NKG2ACE and other markers were used to sort pooled cutaneous lymph node cells.

The J gene is TRBJ2-5, the V gene TRBV17; D gene unclear. Specimen: CD4+ T cells sorted from a lymph node. This TCR was sampled from a C3H/HeJ mouse with alopecia areata. Strain haplotype (MHC): H2-k. Incomplete CDR3 DNA: TGTGCTAGCAGTAGAGAGTCAAACCAAGAC. It translates to CASSRESNQD. The whole CDR3 protein reads CASSRESNQDTQYF. Supplemented by reference TRBV17 and TRBJ2-5, the full variable domain reads DTTVKQNPRYKLARVGKPVNLICSQTMNHDTMYWYQKKPNQAPKLLLFYYDKILNREADTFEKFQSSRPNNSFCSLYIGSAGLEYSAMYLCASSRESNQDTQYFGPGTRLLVL.